These T cell receptor beta chains were read from a single sample in a study of breast tumors, draining lymph nodes, adjacent tissues. TCRdb reanalysed the multiplex PCR reads using MiXCR and keeps one entry per CDR3 protein. The table shows 60,000 to 65,000 distinct CDR3 sequences, with around three fifths occurring only once. Sequencing was performed on breast tumor tissue. The source of these receptors is a female donor with breast cancer. Some clones in this sample may be carry-over from other donors' samples. The conserved cysteine and the conserved F or W are not part of the CDR3 here. Size is omitted from some rows. Given values are once, few, many or a class for expanded clones.

TRBV2,NA,11,ASSVDRNEKLF
TRBV20-1,NA,13,SASSGANGPDTQY
TRBV20-1,medium-sized,15,SARDLGGGQVPSPLH
TRBV25-1,few,12,ASSESRGSPKLF
TRBV12-3/TRBV12-4,many,12,ASSFGTTTQPQH
TRBV5-8,NA,7,ASSFPLH
TRBV27,NA,6,ASILFH
TRBV18,NA,13,ASSLSAGGRVEQF
TRBV10-3,NA,12,AISFGQGANVLT
TRBV29-1,NA,13,SVTRGGVGDYGYT
TRBV3-1,NA,14,ASSQEPPRSGNTIY
TRBV7-2,NA,13,ASSWTGLSNQPQH
TRBV2,NA,13,ASGSAGVLQETQY
TRBV29-1,many,11,SVAGVMNTEAF
TRBV6-6,NA,14,ASSQSRDRTYDGYT
TRBV2,NA,12,ASSLLGGAYEQY
TRBV29-1,NA,12,SVFGQGPFYGYT
TRBV7-9,NA,14,ASSLVPGDYNSPLH
TRBV20-1,NA,12,SAEGRRGRDEQY
TRBV19,many,14,ASSIDLAGSNDEQF
TRBV19,NA,12,ASWGLTSNYGHT
TRBV29-1,NA,12,SALAGGPGAERF
TRBV9,many,12,ASSQTSGLGEQY
TRBV30,NA,12,AWSPLGVREKLF
TRBV7-9,NA,11,ASSLAGTYEQY
TRBV20-1,NA,12,SASNRATSYGYT